The rows below give T cell receptor beta chains drawn from one sample of a study of OX40 agonist ivuxolimab in advanced cancers. The assay was immunoSEQ multiplex PCR, and TCRdb's table has in-frame clones only and misses some. The sample has over 55,000 clones, roughly 92% seen once. The material was CD4+ or CD8+ T cells sorted from blood, obtained in a trial of the OX40 agonist ivuxolimab. The receptors were sampled from an adult with an advanced solid tumor such as melanoma, head and neck, liver or kidney cancer. The CDR3 runs from the conserved cysteine through the conserved F or W. A D gene is named only where the DNA matches it firmly. The listing skips clone size in some rows; elsewhere it reads once, few, many or a size class.

clone size: .; J gene: TRBJ2-1; D gene: TRBD2; V gene: TRBV7-2; CDR3 protein: CASSLVTSGVGTEQFF; CDR3 DNA: TGTGCCAGCAGCTTAGTGACTAGCGGGGTTGGGACTGAGCAGTTCTTC
clone size: .; J gene: TRBJ2-7; D gene: .; V gene: TRBV10-3; CDR3 protein: CATTTGHPYEQYF; CDR3 DNA: TGTGCCACAACCACAGGACACCCCTACGAGCAGTACTTC
clone size: .; J gene: TRBJ1-2; D gene: .; V gene: TRBV18; CDR3 protein: CASSPQGGPNNYGYTF; CDR3 DNA: TGTGCCAGCTCACCACAGGGTGGACCCAATAACTATGGCTACACCTTC
clone size: .; J gene: TRBJ2-7; D gene: .; V gene: TRBV28; CDR3 protein: CASSLDSWAQYEQYF; CDR3 DNA: TGTGCCAGCAGTTTAGACAGTTGGGCGCAATACGAGCAGTACTTC
clone size: .; J gene: TRBJ2-2; D gene: TRBD1; V gene: TRBV19; CDR3 protein: CASRIQGDTGELFF; CDR3 DNA: TGTGCCAGTAGAATCCAGGGGGACACCGGGGAGCTGTTTTTT
clone size: .; J gene: TRBJ2-7; D gene: .; V gene: TRBV2; CDR3 protein: CASKESVSYEQYF; CDR3 DNA: TGTGCCAGCAAGGAGTCTGTATCCTACGAGCAGTACTTC
clone size: .; J gene: TRBJ1-6; D gene: TRBD1; V gene: TRBV18; CDR3 protein: CASSPTGVGESPLHF; CDR3 DNA: TGTGCCAGCTCACCGACAGGGGTAGGAGAATCACCCCTCCACTTT
clone size: .; J gene: TRBJ2-5; D gene: .; V gene: TRBV7-9; CDR3 protein: CASSLAGRETQYF; CDR3 DNA: TGTGCCAGCAGCTTAGCGGGGAGGGAGACCCAGTACTTC
clone size: .; J gene: TRBJ2-3; D gene: .; V gene: TRBV5-1; CDR3 protein: CASRKDSAWGDTQYF; CDR3 DNA: TGCGCCAGCAGAAAGGACAGCGCGTGGGGAGATACGCAGTATTTT
clone size: .; J gene: TRBJ2-3; D gene: .; V gene: TRBV2; CDR3 protein: CASREQEADTQYF; CDR3 DNA: TGTGCCAGCAGAGAACAGGAGGCAGATACGCAGTATTTT
clone size: .; J gene: TRBJ2-1; D gene: .; V gene: TRBV28; CDR3 protein: CASSLYGPLSYNEQFF; CDR3 DNA: TGTGCCAGCAGTTTATATGGACCCCTCTCCTACAATGAGCAGTTCTTC
clone size: .; J gene: TRBJ2-3; D gene: .; V gene: TRBV21-1; CDR3 protein: CASSKGPSGRRTDTQYF; CDR3 DNA: TGTGCCAGCAGCAAAGGCCCCAGCGGGAGGAGGACAGATACGCAGTATTTT
clone size: few; J gene: TRBJ2-7; D gene: TRBD1; V gene: TRBV5-1; CDR3 protein: CASSLAGTGYYEQYF; CDR3 DNA: TGCGCCAGCAGCTTAGCCGGGACAGGGTACTACGAGCAGTACTTC
clone size: .; J gene: TRBJ2-2; D gene: .; V gene: TRBV6-5; CDR3 protein: CASSEHSTGELFF; CDR3 DNA: TGTGCCAGCAGTGAACACTCTACCGGGGAGCTGTTTTTT
clone size: .; J gene: TRBJ2-1; D gene: TRBD2; V gene: TRBV12-5; CDR3 protein: CASGQKRDLGSYNEQFF; CDR3 DNA: TGTGCTAGTGGCCAGAAGCGGGACCTCGGGAGCTACAATGAGCAGTTCTTC
clone size: .; J gene: TRBJ2-7; D gene: TRBD1; V gene: TRBV6-5; CDR3 protein: CASRGTGAGEQYF; CDR3 DNA: TGTGCCAGCAGGGGGACAGGGGCCGGCGAGCAGTACTTC
clone size: .; J gene: TRBJ2-5; D gene: TRBD2; V gene: TRBV25-1; CDR3 protein: CASSEYRLAGKETQYF; CDR3 DNA: TGTGCCAGCAGTGAATATCGACTAGCGGGGAAAGAGACCCAGTACTTC
clone size: .; J gene: TRBJ2-5; D gene: TRBD1; V gene: TRBV10-2; CDR3 protein: CASTMTGAGETQYF; CDR3 DNA: TGCGCCAGCACAATGACAGGGGCAGGAGAGACCCAGTACTTC
clone size: once; J gene: TRBJ2-7; D gene: TRBD1; V gene: TRBV6-5; CDR3 protein: CASTPPDRGTYEQYF; CDR3 DNA: TGTGCCAGCACCCCTCCCGACAGGGGGACCTACGAGCAGTACTTC
clone size: once; J gene: TRBJ2-7; D gene: .; V gene: TRBV28; CDR3 protein: CASAQGVYEQYF; CDR3 DNA: TGTGCCAGCGCCCAAGGGGTGTACGAGCAGTACTTC
clone size: .; J gene: TRBJ1-5; D gene: .; V gene: TRBV28; CDR3 protein: CASRMREGDQPQHF; CDR3 DNA: TGTGCCAGCCGTATGAGGGAAGGGGATCAGCCCCAGCATTTT
clone size: once; J gene: TRBJ2-5; D gene: TRBD1; V gene: TRBV10-2; CDR3 protein: CASTGTGHQETQYF; CDR3 DNA: TGCGCCAGCACGGGGACAGGGCACCAAGAGACCCAGTACTTC
clone size: .; J gene: TRBJ2-7; D gene: .; V gene: TRBV14; CDR3 protein: CASSQRNWYEQYF; CDR3 DNA: TGTGCCAGCAGCCAAAGAAATTGGTACGAGCAGTACTTC
clone size: .; J gene: TRBJ2-5; D gene: .; V gene: TRBV19; CDR3 protein: CASSPQPPGTQYF; CDR3 DNA: TGTGCCAGTAGTCCCCAGCCCCCCGGGACCCAGTACTTC
clone size: .; J gene: TRBJ2-7; D gene: .; V gene: TRBV5-4; CDR3 protein: CASSLGGYEQYF; CDR3 DNA: TGTGCCAGCAGCTTGGGTGGCTACGAGCAGTACTTC
clone size: .; J gene: TRBJ2-7; D gene: .; V gene: TRBV2; CDR3 protein: CASKVSYEQYF; CDR3 DNA: TGTGCCAGCAAGGTTTCGTACGAGCAGTACTTC
clone size: .; J gene: TRBJ1-5; D gene: .; V gene: TRBV28; CDR3 protein: CASSTDWGRGSPQHF; CDR3 DNA: TGTGCCAGCAGTACGGACTGGGGGAGGGGTTCGCCCCAGCATTTT
clone size: .; J gene: TRBJ2-1; D gene: .; V gene: TRBV7-8; CDR3 protein: CASSLARQDLAVYNEQFF; CDR3 DNA: TGTGCCAGCAGCTTAGCCCGACAGGACCTGGCGGTCTACAATGAGCAGTTCTTC
clone size: .; J gene: TRBJ2-1; D gene: .; V gene: TRBV6-1; CDR3 protein: CASSEASGSYNEQFF; CDR3 DNA: TGTGCCAGCAGTGAAGCGAGCGGGTCCTACAATGAGCAGTTCTTC
clone size: few; J gene: TRBJ1-2; D gene: .; V gene: TRBV19; CDR3 protein: CASSMIGGDYGYTF; CDR3 DNA: TGTGCCAGTAGTATGATCGGGGGCGACTATGGCTACACCTTC
clone size: .; J gene: TRBJ2-6; D gene: TRBD1; V gene: TRBV7-2; CDR3 protein: CASSRQGISGANVLTF; CDR3 DNA: TGTGCCAGCAGCCGACAGGGAATCTCTGGGGCCAACGTCCTGACTTTC
clone size: .; J gene: TRBJ2-1; D gene: .; V gene: TRBV2; CDR3 protein: CASGDGDSYNEQFF; CDR3 DNA: TGTGCCAGTGGAGACGGGGACTCATACAATGAGCAGTTCTTC
clone size: .; J gene: TRBJ2-1; D gene: TRBD2; V gene: TRBV18; CDR3 protein: CASSPAPRGGSYNEQFF; CDR3 DNA: TGTGCCAGCTCACCCGCACCGCGCGGGGGTTCCTACAATGAGCAGTTCTTC
clone size: .; J gene: TRBJ2-1; D gene: TRBD2; V gene: TRBV6-5; CDR3 protein: CASRRTSGRAGEQFF; CDR3 DNA: TGTGCCAGCAGACGGACTAGCGGGAGGGCTGGTGAGCAGTTCTTC
clone size: .; J gene: TRBJ2-5; D gene: TRBD2; V gene: TRBV6-1; CDR3 protein: CASRHGSSGGETQYF; CDR3 DNA: TGTGCCAGCAGGCATGGGTCTAGCGGGGGTGAGACCCAGTACTTC
clone size: .; J gene: TRBJ2-5; D gene: .; V gene: TRBV4-2; CDR3 protein: CASSQGELRIQTQYF; CDR3 DNA: TGTGCCAGCAGCCAAGGGGAGTTGAGGATACAGACCCAGTACTTC
clone size: .; J gene: TRBJ1-1; D gene: .; V gene: TRBV19; CDR3 protein: CASSPRGGNTEAFF; CDR3 DNA: TGTGCCAGTAGTCCGAGGGGGGGAAACACTGAAGCTTTCTTT
clone size: .; J gene: TRBJ1-6; D gene: .; V gene: TRBV7-9; CDR3 protein: CASSFGDSYNSPLHF; CDR3 DNA: TGTGCCAGCAGCTTTGGGGACTCCTATAATTCACCCCTCCACTTT
clone size: .; J gene: TRBJ1-3; D gene: .; V gene: TRBV10-3; CDR3 protein: CAISETGPGGNTIYF; CDR3 DNA: TGTGCCATCAGTGAGACGGGACCCGGTGGAAACACCATATATTTT
clone size: .; J gene: TRBJ1-1; D gene: TRBD1; V gene: TRBV19; CDR3 protein: CASRTGTTNTEAFF; CDR3 DNA: TGTGCCAGTCGGACAGGTACTACGAACACTGAAGCTTTCTTT
clone size: .; J gene: TRBJ2-7; D gene: TRBD1; V gene: TRBV28; CDR3 protein: CASRSQGAYEQYF; CDR3 DNA: TGTGCCAGCAGATCACAGGGGGCCTACGAGCAGTACTTC
clone size: .; J gene: TRBJ2-5; D gene: TRBD1; V gene: TRBV19; CDR3 protein: CASSPDRGQETQYF; CDR3 DNA: TGTGCCAGTAGTCCCGACAGGGGGCAAGAGACCCAGTACTTC
clone size: .; J gene: TRBJ1-1; D gene: .; V gene: TRBV30; CDR3 protein: CAWTGVTGTEAFF; CDR3 DNA: TGTGCCTGGACAGGGGTCACGGGCACTGAAGCTTTCTTT
clone size: .; J gene: TRBJ2-5; D gene: TRBD2; V gene: TRBV7-6; CDR3 protein: CASSSSGLAETQYF; CDR3 DNA: TGTGCCAGCAGCTCCTCTGGACTAGCAGAGACCCAGTACTTC
clone size: .; J gene: TRBJ2-3; D gene: .; V gene: TRBV7-2; CDR3 protein: CASSLGGTDTQYF; CDR3 DNA: TGTGCCAGCAGCTTAGGCGGCACAGATACGCAGTATTTT
clone size: .; J gene: TRBJ2-2; D gene: TRBD2; V gene: TRBV7-7; CDR3 protein: CATPVAGANTGELFF; CDR3 DNA: TGTGCCACCCCAGTAGCGGGAGCGAACACCGGGGAGCTGTTTTTT